The clone carrying this T cell receptor (beta chain) was detected a few times. Its antigen is currently unknown. What was amplified from RNA transcripts were TCR beta CDR3 regions. HTBI primers were the set used in a first-round RT-PCR of the TCR CDR3. TCRdb reprocessed the multiplex PCR reads via MiXCR and lists one record per CDR3 protein. The data show approximately 700,000 distinct CDR3 sequences, 15% to 20% seen once. The data belong to a study of T cells in Graves' hyperthyroidism and ophthalmopathy. Study outcomes and limitations: Stable hyperthyroidism was separated from ophthalmopathy by a model based on 13 V-J features.

This CDR3 region has 17 residues. Germline V lookup: CDR1 LNHDA, CDR2 SQIVND (reference sequence). V lost 3 bases to trimming and J lost 4 bases, with 21 bases between them. Source material: blood. The receptor was isolated from a man in his late teens or twenties with Graves' hyperthyroidism. The chain couples TRBV19 to TRBJ1-2, with a tentative D call TRBD1 (5 bases). The CDR3 coding sequence is TGTGCCAGTAGTATTCCGGGAGGGGATGGGCTAAGCTATGGCTACACCTTC. As protein: CASSIPGGDGLSYGYTF.